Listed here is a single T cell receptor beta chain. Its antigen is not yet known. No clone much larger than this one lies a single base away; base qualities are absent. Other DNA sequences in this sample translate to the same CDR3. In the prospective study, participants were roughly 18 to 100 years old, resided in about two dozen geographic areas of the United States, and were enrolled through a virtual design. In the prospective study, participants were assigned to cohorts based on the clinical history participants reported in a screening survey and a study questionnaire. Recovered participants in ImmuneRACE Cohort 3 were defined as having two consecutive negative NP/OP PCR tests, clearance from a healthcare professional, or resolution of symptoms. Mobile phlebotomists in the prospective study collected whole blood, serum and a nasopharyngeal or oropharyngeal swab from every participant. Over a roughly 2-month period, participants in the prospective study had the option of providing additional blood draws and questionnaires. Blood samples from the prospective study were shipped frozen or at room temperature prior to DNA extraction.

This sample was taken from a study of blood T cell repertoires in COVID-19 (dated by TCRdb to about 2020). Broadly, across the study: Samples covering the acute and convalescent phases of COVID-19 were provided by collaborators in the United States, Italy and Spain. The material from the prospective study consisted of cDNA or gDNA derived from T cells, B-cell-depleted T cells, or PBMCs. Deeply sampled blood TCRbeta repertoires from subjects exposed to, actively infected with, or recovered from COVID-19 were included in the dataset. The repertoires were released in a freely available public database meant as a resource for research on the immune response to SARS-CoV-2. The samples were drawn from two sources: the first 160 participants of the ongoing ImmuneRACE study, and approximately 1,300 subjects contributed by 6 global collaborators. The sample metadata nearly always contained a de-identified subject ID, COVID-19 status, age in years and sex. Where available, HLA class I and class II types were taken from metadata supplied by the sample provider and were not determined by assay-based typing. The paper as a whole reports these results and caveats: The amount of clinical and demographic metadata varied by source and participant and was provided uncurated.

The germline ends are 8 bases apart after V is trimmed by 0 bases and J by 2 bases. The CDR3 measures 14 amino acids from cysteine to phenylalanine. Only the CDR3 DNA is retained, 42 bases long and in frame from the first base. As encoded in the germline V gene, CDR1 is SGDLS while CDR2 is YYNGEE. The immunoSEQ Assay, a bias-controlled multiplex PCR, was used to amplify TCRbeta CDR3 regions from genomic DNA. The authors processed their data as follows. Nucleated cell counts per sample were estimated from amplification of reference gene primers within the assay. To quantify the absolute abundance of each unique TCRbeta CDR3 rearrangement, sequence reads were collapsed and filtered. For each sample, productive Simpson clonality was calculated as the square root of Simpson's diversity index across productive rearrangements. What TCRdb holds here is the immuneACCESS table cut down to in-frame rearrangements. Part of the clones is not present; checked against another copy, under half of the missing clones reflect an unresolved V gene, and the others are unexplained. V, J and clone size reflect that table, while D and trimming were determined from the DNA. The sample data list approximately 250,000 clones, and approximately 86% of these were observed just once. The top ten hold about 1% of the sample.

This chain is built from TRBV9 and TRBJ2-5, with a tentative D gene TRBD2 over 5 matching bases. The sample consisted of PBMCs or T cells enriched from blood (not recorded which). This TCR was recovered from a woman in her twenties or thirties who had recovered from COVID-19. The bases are TGTGCCAGCAGCGTAGATCGGACTCAAGAGACCCAGTACTTC. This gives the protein CASSVDRTQETQYF.